This record covers a single T cell receptor beta chain. The sample comes from a study of blood T cell repertoires in COVID-19. Original processing methods: Cell counts per sample came from amplifying reference gene primers. Data came from immunoSEQ multiplex PCR; TCRdb stores just in-frame clones and leaves some out. V, J and clone size were drawn from that table, and D and trimming were deduced from the DNA. The sample has fewer than 70,000 clones, approximately 79% seen once; the top ten hold 12%. This CDR3 has 14 residues. V dropped 4 bases and J dropped 2 bases, with 15 bases sitting between them. Looked up from germline, CDR1 is SQVTM and CDR2 is ANQGSEA.

Input material: peripheral blood. This chain uses TRBV29-1 with TRBJ2-7, with D possibly matching TRBD2 (5 bases). This clonotype was sampled from a human donor in a cohort sampled during active COVID-19. This chain's CDR3 is CSVGQPGSAYEQYF. CDR3 nucleotides: TGCAGCGTTGGGCAACCGGGATCCGCCTACGAGCAGTACTTC.